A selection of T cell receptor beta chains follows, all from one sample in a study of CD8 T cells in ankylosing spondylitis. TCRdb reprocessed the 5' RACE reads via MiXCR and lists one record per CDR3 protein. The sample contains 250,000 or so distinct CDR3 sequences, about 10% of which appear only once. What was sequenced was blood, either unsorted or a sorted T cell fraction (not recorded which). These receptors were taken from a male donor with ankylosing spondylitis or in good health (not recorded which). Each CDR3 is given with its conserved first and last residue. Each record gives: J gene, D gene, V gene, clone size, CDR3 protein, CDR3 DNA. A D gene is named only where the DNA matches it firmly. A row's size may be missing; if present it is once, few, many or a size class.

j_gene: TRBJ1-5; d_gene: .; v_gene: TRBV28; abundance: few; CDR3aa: CASSGGAWGNQPQHF; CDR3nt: TGTGCCTCTTCGGGGGGGGCTTGGGGCAATCAGCCCCAGCATTTT
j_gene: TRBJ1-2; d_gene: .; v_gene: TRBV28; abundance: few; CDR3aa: CASSTPGQYYGYTF; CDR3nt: TGTGCCAGCAGTACCCCCGGACAGTACTATGGCTACACCTTC
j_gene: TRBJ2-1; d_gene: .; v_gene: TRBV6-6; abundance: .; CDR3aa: CASRDPQDEQFF; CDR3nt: TGTGCCAGCAGGGATCCCCAGGACGAGCAGTTCTTC
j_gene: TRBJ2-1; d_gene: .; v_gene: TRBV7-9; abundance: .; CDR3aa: CASSPVQFF; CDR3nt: TGTGCCAGCAGCCCTGTGCAGTTCTTC
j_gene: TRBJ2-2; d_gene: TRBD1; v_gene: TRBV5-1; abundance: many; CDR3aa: CASSFLFGTADTGELFF; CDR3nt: TGCGCCAGCAGCTTCTTATTTGGGACAGCCGACACCGGGGAGCTGTTTTTT
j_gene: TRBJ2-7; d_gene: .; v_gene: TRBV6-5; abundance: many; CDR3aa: CASSYGSEQYF; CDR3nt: TGTGCCAGCAGTTACGGGAGCGAGCAGTACTTC
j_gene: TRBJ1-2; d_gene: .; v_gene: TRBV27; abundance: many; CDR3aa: CASSPRLEGGYTF; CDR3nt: TGTGCCAGCAGTCCCCGGCTGGAGGGAGGCTACACCTTC
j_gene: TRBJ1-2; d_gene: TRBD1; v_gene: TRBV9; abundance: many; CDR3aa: CASSFVTGARGGGYTF; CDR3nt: TGTGCCAGCAGCTTTGTTACAGGGGCGAGGGGTGGCGGCTACACCTTC
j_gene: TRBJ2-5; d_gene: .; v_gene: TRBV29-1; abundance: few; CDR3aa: CSVGGAKVGEKSQYF; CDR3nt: TGCAGCGTTGGAGGGGCTAAGGTGGGGGAGAAGTCCCAGTACTTC
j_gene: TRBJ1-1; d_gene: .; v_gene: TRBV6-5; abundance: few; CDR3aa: CASMGGGRTEAFF; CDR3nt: TGTGCCAGCATGGGGGGTGGAAGGACTGAAGCTTTCTTT
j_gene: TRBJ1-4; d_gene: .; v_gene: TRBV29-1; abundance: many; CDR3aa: CSVAPATNEKLFF; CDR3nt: TGCAGCGTTGCTCCCGCAACTAATGAAAAACTGTTTTTT
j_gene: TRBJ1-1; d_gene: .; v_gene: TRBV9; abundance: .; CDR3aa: CASSVLGGTEAFF; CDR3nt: TGTGCCAGCAGCGTATTAGGGGGCACTGAAGCTTTCTTT
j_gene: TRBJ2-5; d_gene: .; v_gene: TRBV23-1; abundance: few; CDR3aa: CASSLEGRCFGETQYF; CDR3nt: TGCGCCAGCTCACTGGAGGGCAGGTGTTTTGGGGAGACCCAGTACTTC
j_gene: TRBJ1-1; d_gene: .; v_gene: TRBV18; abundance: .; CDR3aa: CASSWGADTEAFF; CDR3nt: TGTGCCAGCTCATGGGGCGCAGACACTGAAGCTTTCTTT
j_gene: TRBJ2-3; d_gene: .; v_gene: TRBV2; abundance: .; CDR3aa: CASSDTAYTDTQYF; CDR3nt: TGTGCCAGCAGTGATACAGCATACACAGATACGCAGTATTTT
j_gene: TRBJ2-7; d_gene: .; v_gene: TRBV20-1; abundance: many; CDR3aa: CSASGWRTSSYEQYF; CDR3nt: TGCAGTGCTAGCGGTTGGCGGACGAGCTCCTACGAGCAGTACTTC
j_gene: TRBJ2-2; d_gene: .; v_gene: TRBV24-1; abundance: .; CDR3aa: CATSPGTSGELFF; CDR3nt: TGTGCCACCAGTCCGGGGACTTCTGGGGAGCTGTTTTTT
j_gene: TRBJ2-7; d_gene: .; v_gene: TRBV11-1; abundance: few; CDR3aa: CASSLEQNYEQYF; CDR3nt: TGTGCCAGCAGCTTAGAACAGAACTACGAGCAGTACTTC
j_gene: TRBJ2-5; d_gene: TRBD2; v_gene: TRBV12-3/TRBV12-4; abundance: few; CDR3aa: CASSLGGGEETQYF; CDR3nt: TGTGCCAGCAGTTTAGGCGGGGGAGAAGAGACCCAGTACTTC
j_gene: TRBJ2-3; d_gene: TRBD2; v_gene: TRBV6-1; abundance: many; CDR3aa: CASSPRGGRALDTQYF; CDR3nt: TGTGCCAGCAGCCCGCGGGGCGGGAGGGCCTTAGATACGCAGTATTTT
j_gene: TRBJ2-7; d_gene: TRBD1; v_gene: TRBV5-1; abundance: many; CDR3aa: CASSAGQGDYEQYF; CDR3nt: TGCGCCAGCAGCGCGGGACAGGGAGACTACGAGCAGTACTTC
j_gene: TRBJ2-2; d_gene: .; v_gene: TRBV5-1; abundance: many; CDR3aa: CASTLTASNTGELFF; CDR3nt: TGCGCCAGCACCTTGACTGCCTCGAACACCGGGGAGCTGTTTTTT
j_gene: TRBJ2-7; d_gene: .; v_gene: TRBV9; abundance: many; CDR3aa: CASSVGDTYEQYF; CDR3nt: TGTGCCAGCAGCGTAGGGGATACCTACGAGCAGTACTTC
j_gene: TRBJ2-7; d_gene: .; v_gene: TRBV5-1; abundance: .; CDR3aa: CASSLGSGGRYEQYF; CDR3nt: TGCGCCAGCAGCTTGGGTAGCGGAGGACGCTACGAGCAGTACTTC
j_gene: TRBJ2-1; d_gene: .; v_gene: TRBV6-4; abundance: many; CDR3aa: CASSDSDLGVSYNEQFF; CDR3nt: TGTGCCAGCAGTGACTCGGATTTGGGGGTTTCCTACAATGAGCAGTTCTTC
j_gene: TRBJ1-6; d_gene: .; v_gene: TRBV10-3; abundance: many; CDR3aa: CAISELARGSYNSPLHF; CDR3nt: TGTGCCATCAGTGAGTTAGCCCGGGGCTCCTATAATTCACCCCTCCACTTT
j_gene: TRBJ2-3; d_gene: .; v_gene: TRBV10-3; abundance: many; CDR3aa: CAISRDLYTDTQYF; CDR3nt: TGTGCCATCAGTCGGGACTTATACACAGATACGCAGTATTTT
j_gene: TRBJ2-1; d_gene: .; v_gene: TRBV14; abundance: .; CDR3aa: CASSQRTPDDYNEQFF; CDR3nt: TGTGCCAGCAGCCAAAGGACTCCTGACGACTACAATGAGCAGTTCTTC
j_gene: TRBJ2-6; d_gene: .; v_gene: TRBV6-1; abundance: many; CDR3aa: CATQSSGANVLTF; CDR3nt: TGTGCCACCCAGAGCTCTGGGGCCAACGTCCTGACTTTC
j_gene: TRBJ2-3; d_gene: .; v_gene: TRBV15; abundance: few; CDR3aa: CATSRERGGSTDTQYF; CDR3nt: TGTGCCACCAGCAGAGAACGCGGCGGGAGCACAGATACGCAGTATTTT
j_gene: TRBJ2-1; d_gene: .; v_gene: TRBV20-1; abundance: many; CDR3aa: CSARDPSAGSSYNEQFF; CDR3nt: TGCAGTGCTAGAGACCCGTCTGCCGGTAGCTCCTACAATGAGCAGTTCTTC
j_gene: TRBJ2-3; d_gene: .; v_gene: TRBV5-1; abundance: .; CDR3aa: CASSLETSEDTQYF; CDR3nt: TGCGCCAGCAGCTTGGAGACTAGTGAAGATACGCAGTATTTT
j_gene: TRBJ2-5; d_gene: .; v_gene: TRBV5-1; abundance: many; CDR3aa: CASRPRGLTSRETQYF; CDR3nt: TGCGCCAGCAGGCCTCGGGGACTTACGAGCCGAGAGACCCAGTACTTC
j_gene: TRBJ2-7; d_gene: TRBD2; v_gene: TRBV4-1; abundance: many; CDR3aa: CASSQSSGGSYEQYF; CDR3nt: TGCGCCAGCAGCCAATCTAGCGGGGGGTCCTACGAGCAGTACTTC
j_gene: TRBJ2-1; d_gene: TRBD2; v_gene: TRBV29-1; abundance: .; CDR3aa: CSGLAGAGNEQFF; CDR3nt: TGCAGCGGCCTAGCGGGAGCTGGAAATGAGCAGTTCTTC
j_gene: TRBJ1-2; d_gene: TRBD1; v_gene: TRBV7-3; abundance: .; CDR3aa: CASSLIRGPPANYGYTF; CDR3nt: TGTGCCAGCAGCTTAATCAGGGGGCCCCCTGCTAATTATGGCTACACCTTC
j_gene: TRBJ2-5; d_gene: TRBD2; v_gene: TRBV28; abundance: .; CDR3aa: CAIQGGETQYF; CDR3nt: TGTGCCATCCAGGGAGGGGAGACCCAGTACTTC
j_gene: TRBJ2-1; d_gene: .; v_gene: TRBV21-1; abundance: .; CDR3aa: CASSKAGGLYYNEQFF; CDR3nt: TGTGCCAGCAGCAAAGCGGGAGGGCTTTACTACAATGAGCAGTTCTTC
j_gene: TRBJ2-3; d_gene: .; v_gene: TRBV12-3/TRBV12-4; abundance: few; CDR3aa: CASSQVVGDTQYF; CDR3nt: TGTGCCAGCAGCCAAGTGGTAGGAGATACGCAGTATTTT
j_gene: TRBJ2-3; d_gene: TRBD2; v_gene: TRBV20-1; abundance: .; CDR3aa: CSAIAGVTSTDTQYF; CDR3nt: TGCAGTGCGATAGCGGGCGTCACTAGCACAGATACGCAGTATTTT
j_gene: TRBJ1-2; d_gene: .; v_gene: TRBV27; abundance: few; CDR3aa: CASSFSSGYYDYTF; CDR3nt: TGTGCCAGCAGTTTTTCGTCAGGGTACTATGACTACACCTTC
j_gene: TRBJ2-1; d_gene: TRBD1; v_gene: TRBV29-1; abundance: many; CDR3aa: CSVEAGGNEQFF; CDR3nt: TGCAGCGTTGAGGCAGGGGGCAATGAGCAGTTCTTC
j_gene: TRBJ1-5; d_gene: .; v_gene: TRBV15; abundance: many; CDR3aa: CATSRDEEVHPQHF; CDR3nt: TGTGCCACCAGCAGAGATGAAGAGGTTCACCCCCAGCATTTT
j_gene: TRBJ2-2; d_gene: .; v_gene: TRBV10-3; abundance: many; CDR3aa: CAISEDQTTGELFF; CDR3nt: TGTGCCATCAGTGAGGACCAGACGACCGGGGAGCTGTTTTTT
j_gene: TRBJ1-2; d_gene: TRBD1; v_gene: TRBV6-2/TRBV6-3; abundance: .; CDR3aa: CASSHGQGNGYTF; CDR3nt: TGTGCCAGCAGTCATGGACAGGGAAATGGCTACACCTTC
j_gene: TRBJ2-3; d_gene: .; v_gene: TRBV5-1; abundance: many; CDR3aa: CASSLEANADTQYF; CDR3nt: TGCGCCAGCAGCTTGGAGGCTAATGCAGATACGCAGTATTTT
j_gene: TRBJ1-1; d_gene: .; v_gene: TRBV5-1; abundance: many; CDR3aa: CASTPDQGMNTEAFF; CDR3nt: TGCGCCAGCACCCCGGACCAGGGGATGAACACTGAAGCTTTCTTT
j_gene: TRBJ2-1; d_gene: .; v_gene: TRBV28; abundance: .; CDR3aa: CASSQTGTYNEQFF; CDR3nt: TGTGCCAGCAGTCAAACCGGGACTTACAATGAGCAGTTCTTC
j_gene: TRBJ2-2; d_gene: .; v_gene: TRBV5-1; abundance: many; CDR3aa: CASNYGGSGNTGELFF; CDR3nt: TGCGCCAGCAACTACGGGGGTTCGGGTAACACCGGGGAGCTGTTTTTT
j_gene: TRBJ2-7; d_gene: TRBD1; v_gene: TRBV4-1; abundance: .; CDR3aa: CASSQDRGQGYEQYF; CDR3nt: TGCGCCAGCAGCCAAGATAGGGGACAGGGCTACGAGCAGTACTTC
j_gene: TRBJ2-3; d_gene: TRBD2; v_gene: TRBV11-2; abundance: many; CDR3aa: CASSLVLAGGRNTDTQYF; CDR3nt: TGTGCCAGCAGCTTAGTTCTAGCGGGGGGCCGGAACACAGATACGCAGTATTTT
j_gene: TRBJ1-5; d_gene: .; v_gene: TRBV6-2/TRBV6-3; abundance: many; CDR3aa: CASRDGGNQPQHF; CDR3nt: TGTGCCAGCAGAGACGGCGGCAATCAGCCCCAGCATTTT
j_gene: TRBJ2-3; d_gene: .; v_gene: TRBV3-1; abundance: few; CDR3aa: CASSPWWTDTQYF; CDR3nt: TGTGCCAGCAGCCCCTGGTGGACAGATACGCAGTATTTT
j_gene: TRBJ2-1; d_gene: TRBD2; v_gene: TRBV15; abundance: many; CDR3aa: CATRAGTSGTQEQFF; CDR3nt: TGTGCCACCAGGGCCGGGACTAGCGGGACTCAGGAGCAGTTCTTC
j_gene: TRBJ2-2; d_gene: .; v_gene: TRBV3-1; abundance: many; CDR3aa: CASSSDLAVGELFF; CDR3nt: TGTGCCAGCAGCAGCGACTTGGCCGTCGGGGAGCTGTTTTTT
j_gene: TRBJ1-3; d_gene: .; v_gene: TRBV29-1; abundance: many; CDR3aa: CSVEQVNEMDTIYF; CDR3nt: TGCAGCGTCGAACAGGTGAATGAGATGGACACCATATATTTT
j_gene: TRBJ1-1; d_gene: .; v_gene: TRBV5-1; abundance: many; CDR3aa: CASHDAPNTEAFF; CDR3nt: TGCGCCAGCCATGACGCCCCGAACACTGAAGCTTTCTTT
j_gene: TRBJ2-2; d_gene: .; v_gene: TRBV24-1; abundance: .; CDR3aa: CATSDRGAGELFF; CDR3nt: TGTGCCACCAGTGACAGGGGGGCCGGGGAGCTGTTTTTT
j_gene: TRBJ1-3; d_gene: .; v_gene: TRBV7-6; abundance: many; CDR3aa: CASRPGAGNTIYF; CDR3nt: TGTGCCAGCAGGCCGGGGGCTGGAAACACCATATATTTT
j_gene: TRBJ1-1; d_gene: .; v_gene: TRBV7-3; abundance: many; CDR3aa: CASSPQSRNTEAFF; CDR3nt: TGTGCCAGCAGCCCCCAGAGTAGGAACACTGAAGCTTTCTTT